This T cell receptor beta chain was profiled in a study of long-term antiretroviral therapy in people with HIV. V trimming: 0 bases; J trimming: 6 bases; junction bases outside the gene matches: 5. CDR1 and CDR2 from the germline V gene are ENHRY and SYGVKD. CDR3 length equals 15 residues. The libraries were made with immunoSEQ v3.0 at survey level. Sequencing was intended to reach about 35,000-55,000 T-cell genomes per sample. The protocol was immunoSEQ multiplex PCR, while the TCRdb copy is restricted to in-frame clones and leaves out a portion. The repertoire holds some 40,000 clones, with more than 80% as singletons.

This clonotype originated in a woman aged 45-59 years with HIV. The V and J genes are TRBV10-3 and TRBJ2-3; the match to TRBD2 covers 8 bases. The sequences come from unsorted PBMCs, collected 3.1 years after starting antiretroviral therapy. CDR3 sequence: CAISESGTRGDTQYF. CDR3 nucleotides: TGTGCCATCAGTGAGTCCGGGACTAGAGGGGATACGCAGTATTTT.